One and the same sample provided the 4 T cell receptor beta chains below, sequenced in a study of cytomegalovirus exposure and HLA in healthy donors. A multiplex PCR was run with 60 Vbeta primers and 13 Jbeta primers. Produced via immunoSEQ multiplex PCR; TCRdb's table is partial and in-frame only. The sample's table shows 90,000 to 150,000 clones. Material for sequencing was PBMCs. These receptors came from a man aged 18-30 years in good health and CMV-seronegative.

The V gene is TRBV5-1, the J gene TRBJ1-2; a possible D gene is TRBD1 (5 bases). V was trimmed by 2 bases and J by 6 bases, leaving 17 bases between them. The CDR3 is 15 amino acids. Looked up from germline, CDR1 is SGHRS and CDR2 is YFSETQ. CDR3 region: CASSFALGRGDGYTF. For the CDR3, the DNA is TGCGCCAGCAGCTTCGCCCTGGGGCGCGGGGATGGCTACACCTTC.

CDR3 loop: CASSEAIYGYTF. The CDR3 region has the DNA TGTGCCAGCAGTGAAGCTATCTATGGCTACACCTTC. This chain joins TRBV6-1 and TRBJ1-2, with D unclear. Between the trimmed V and J ends, which lost 0 bases and 4 bases, there was a span of 3 bases. The CDR3 sequence is 12 residues long. CDR1 is MNHNS and CDR2 is SASEGT in the germline V gene.

Notes on this clone: No DNA is shown, since the ends of the CDR3 on it are uncertain; the CDR3 is the one TCRdb lists. The V gene is TRBV19, the J gene TRBJ2-5; the table gives TRBD1 as D, unverified against the DNA. The CDR3 is 15 amino acids long, termini counted. Per germline, CDR1 LNHDA and CDR2 SQIVND (reference sequence). This CDR3 is CASSMRDSFLETQYF.

The V gene is TRBV4-1, the J gene TRBJ1-5, with 9 bases matching TRBD1. J lost 6 bases, V lost 2 bases, and 8 bases had no gene match. The germline V gene has CDR1 MGHRA and CDR2 YSYEKL. The CDR3 extends over 16 amino acids. In DNA, the CDR3 is TGCGCCAGCAGCCAACTACCGGGACAGGGCACTCAGCCCCAGCATTTT. It is translated as CASSQLPGQGTQPQHF.